The entry that follows covers one TCR beta chain sequence. The antigen is undetermined. This entry comes from a study of T cells in women clearing cervical HPV infection. Whole-study results and caveats: Combining TCR richness with V gene abundances gave roughly 0.8 AUC. CIN3+ cases had significantly higher TCR richness than controls; evenness did not differ.

Sequenced by immunoSEQ multiplex PCR; TCRdb stores in-frame clones only, minus some. The table for this sample gives around 31,000 clones. The clonotype was recovered from a woman between 18 and 69 years old with a cervical HPV16 infection that either progressed to CIN3+ or cleared (not recorded which). Specimen: blood buffy coat.

CDR3 sequence: CASRAGAETQYF. The part of the CDR3 DNA that was read is TGCGCCAGCAGGGCGGGAGCGGAGACC. This chain connects TRBV5-1 to TRBJ2-5; TRBD2 agrees at 7 bases. The CDR3 end lies 3 residues beyond the end of the read and is filled in from the germline J gene. The junction had 3 bases not matched to a gene; V was cut back by 5 bases and J by 5 bases. The germline V gene encodes CDR1 SGHRS and CDR2 YFSETQ. The CDR3 sequence is 12 residues long.